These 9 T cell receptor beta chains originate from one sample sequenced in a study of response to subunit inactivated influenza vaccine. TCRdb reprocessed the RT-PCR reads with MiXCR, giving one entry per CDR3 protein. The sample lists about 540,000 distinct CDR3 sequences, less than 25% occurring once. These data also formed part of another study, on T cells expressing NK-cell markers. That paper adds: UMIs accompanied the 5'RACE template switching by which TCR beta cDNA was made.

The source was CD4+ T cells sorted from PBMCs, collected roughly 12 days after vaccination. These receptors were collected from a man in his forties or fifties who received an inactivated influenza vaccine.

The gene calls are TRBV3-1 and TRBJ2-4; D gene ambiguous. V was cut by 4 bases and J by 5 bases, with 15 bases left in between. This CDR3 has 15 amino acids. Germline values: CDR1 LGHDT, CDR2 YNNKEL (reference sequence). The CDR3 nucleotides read TGTGCCAGCAGCCGAAGCCCCGGGCCAGAAAACATTCAGTACTTC. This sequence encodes CASSRSPGPENIQYF. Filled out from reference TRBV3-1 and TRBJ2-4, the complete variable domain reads DTAVSQTPKYLVTQMGNDKSIKCEQNLGHDTMYWYKQDSKKFLKIMFSYNNKELIINETVPNRFSPKSPDKAHLNLHINSLELGDSAVYFCASSRSPGPENIQYFGAGTRLSVL.

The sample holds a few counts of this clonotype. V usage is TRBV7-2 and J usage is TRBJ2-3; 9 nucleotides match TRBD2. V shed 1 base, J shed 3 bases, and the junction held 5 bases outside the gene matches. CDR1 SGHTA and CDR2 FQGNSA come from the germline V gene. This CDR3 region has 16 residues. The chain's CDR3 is CASSLDASGMTDTQYF. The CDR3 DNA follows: TGTGCCAGCAGCTTAGATGCTAGCGGGATGACAGATACGCAGTATTTT.

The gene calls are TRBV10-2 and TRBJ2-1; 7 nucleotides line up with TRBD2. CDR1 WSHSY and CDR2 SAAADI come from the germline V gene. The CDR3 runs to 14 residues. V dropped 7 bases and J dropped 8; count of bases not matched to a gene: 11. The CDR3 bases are TGCGCCAGCAAAGTTGGCGGGGAGGGTTATGAGCAGTTCTTC. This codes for CASKVGGEGYEQFF.

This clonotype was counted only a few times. CDR3 in amino acids: CAISLGPATDTQYF. The DNA of the CDR3 is TGTGCCATCAGCCTAGGACCTGCCACAGATACGCAGTATTTT. The gene calls are TRBV10-3 and TRBJ2-3; the D is unclear. This CDR3 has 14 residues. In germline, CDR1 is ENHRY, CDR2 SYGVKD. V was trimmed by 6 bases and J by 2 bases, leaving 12 bases between them.

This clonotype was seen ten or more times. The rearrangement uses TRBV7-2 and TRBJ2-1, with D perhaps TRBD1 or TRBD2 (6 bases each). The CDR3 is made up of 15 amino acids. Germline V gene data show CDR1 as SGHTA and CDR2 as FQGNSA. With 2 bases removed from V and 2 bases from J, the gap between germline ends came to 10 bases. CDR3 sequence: CASSLLGGTYNEQFF. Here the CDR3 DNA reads TGTGCCAGCAGCTTACTGGGGGGCACCTACAATGAGCAGTTCTTC.

The CDR3 DNA sequence: TGTGCCAGCAGCGAAGCCACTGAAGCTTTCTTT. Translated, it gives CASSEATEAFF. The chain has TRBV7-2 and TRBJ1-1; D not resolved. Trimming left V 5 bases short and J 4 bases short, with 5 bases between. The germline V gene has CDR1 SGHTA and CDR2 FQGNSA. The CDR3 sequence is 11 residues long.

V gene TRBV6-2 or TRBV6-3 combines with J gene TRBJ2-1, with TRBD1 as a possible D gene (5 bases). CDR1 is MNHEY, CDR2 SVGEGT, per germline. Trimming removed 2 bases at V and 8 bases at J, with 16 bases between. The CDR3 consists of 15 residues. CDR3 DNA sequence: TGTGCCAGCAGTTACGTGGGGCAGAGCGTGGATGAGCAGTTCTTC. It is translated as CASSYVGQSVDEQFF.

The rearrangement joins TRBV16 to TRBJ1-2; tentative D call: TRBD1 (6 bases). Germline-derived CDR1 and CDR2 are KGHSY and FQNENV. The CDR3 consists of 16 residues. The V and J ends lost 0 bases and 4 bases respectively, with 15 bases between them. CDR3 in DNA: TGTGCCAGCAGCCAATCGGTCAGGGGCGTGGGCTATGGCTACACCTTC. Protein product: CASSQSVRGVGYGYTF. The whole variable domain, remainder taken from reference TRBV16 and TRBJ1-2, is GEEVAQTPKHLVRGEGQKAKLYCAPIKGHSYVFWYQQVLKNEFKFLISFQNENVFDETGMPKERFSAKCLPNSPCSLEIQATKLEDSAVYFCASSQSVRGVGYGYTFGSGTRLTVV.

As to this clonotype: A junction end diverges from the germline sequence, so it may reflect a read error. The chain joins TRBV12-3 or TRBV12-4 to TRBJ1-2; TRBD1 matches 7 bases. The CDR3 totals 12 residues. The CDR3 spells CASSLERTGRNF. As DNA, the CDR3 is TGTGCCAGCAGTTTAGAAAGGACAGGCCGGAACTTC.